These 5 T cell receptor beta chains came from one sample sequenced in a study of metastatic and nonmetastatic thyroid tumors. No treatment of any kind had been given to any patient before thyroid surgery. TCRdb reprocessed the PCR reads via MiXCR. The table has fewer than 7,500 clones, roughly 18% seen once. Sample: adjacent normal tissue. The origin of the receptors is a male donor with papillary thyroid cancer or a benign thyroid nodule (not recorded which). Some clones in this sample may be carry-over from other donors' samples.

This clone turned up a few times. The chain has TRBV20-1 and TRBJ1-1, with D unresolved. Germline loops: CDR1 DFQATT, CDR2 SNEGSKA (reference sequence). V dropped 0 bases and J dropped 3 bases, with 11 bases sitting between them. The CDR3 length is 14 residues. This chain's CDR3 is CSARDFGRDTEAFF. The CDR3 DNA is TGCAGTGCTAGAGATTTCGGGCGTGACACTGAAGCTTTCTTT.

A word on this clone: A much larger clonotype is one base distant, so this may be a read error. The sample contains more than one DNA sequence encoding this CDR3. The CDR3 loop reads CASSGPGIYEQYF. DNA of the CDR3: TGTGCCAGCAGTGGTCCAGGGATCTATGAGCAGTACTTC. The chain employs TRBV2 and TRBJ2-7, with D possibly being TRBD1 (5 bases). V was trimmed by 4 bases and J by 7 bases, leaving 14 bases between them. This CDR3 region has 13 residues. Germline loops: CDR1 SNHLY, CDR2 FYNNEI. Filled out from reference TRBV2 and TRBJ2-7, the complete variable domain reads EPEVTQTPSHQVTQMGQEVILRCVPISNHLYFYWYRQILGQKVEFLVSFYNNEISEKSEIFDDQFSVERPDGSNFTLKIRSTKLEDSAMYFCASSGPGIYEQYFGPGTRLTVT.

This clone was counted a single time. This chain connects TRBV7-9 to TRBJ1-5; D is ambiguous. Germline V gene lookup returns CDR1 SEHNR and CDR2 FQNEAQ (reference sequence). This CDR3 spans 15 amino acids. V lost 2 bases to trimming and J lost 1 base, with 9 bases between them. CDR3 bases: TGTGCCAGCAGCTTATCGTTGTTGAGCAATCAGCCCCAGCATTTT. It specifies CASSLSLLSNQPQHF. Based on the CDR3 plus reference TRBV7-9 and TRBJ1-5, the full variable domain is DTGVSQNPRHKITKRGQNVTFRCDPISEHNRLYWYRQTLGQGPEFLTYFQNEAQLEKSRLLSDRFSAERPKGSFSTLEIQRTEQGDSAMYLCASSLSLLSNQPQHFGDGTRLSIL.

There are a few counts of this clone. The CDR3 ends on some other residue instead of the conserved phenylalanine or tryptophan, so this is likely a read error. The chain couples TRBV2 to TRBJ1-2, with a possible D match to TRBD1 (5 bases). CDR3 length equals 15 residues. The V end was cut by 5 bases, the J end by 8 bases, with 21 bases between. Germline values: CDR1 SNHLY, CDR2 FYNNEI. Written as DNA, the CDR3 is TGTGCCAGCAGTCCTCAGGGAGCTCAAAGTTGGGGCTACACCCTC. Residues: CASSPQGAQSWGYTL.

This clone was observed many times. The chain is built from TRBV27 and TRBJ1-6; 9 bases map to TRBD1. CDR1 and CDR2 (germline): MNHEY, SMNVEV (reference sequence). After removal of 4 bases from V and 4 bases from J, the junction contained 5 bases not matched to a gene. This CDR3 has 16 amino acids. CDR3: CASSSYRGLYNSPLHF. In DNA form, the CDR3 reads TGTGCCAGCAGTTCATACAGGGGGCTTTATAATTCACCCCTCCACTTT.